Detailed here is one T cell receptor beta chain. The target of this receptor is not known. No per-base quality is available; no much larger clone lies one base away. The data were obtained in a study of T cell responses to AZD1222 COVID-19 vaccine (dated by TCRdb to the early 2020s). As for the study more broadly: AZD1222 recipients given second doses at about 4 weeks or at about 12 weeks were pooled, since spike-specific TCR depth and breadth were not found to differ between the two schedules. TCR sequencing covered 233 trial participants: 207 given two doses of AZD1222 and some 25 given two doses of MenACWY control vaccine. Trial participants were enrolled by age into 18-55, 56-69 and 70-plus year subgroups, with around 140, 26 and 57 TCR-sequenced participants respectively. Here is what the overall study found, with its caveats: CD4 TCRs associated with the vaccine covered the entire spike protein, and the dominant responses were in regions 160-218 and 743-854. Only six or seven AZD1222 recipients were SARS-CoV-2 seropositive at baseline, limiting conclusions about previously exposed vaccinees. Spike-specific TCR breadth and depth rose significantly after two AZD1222 doses compared with day 0 and with MenACWY recipients. Because no day 14 peak-response samples were available, the repertoires could be characterized only after the peak T cell response. Participants were mostly white British, with more females than males. The authors suggested clonal diversity may have been underestimated. Nearly half of unique spike-specific TCRs reportedly recognized epitopes outside regions mutated in the B.1.351 and B.1.1.7 variants. In the small 56-69-year group, the increase in depth fell short of significance, most likely because of low power.

The CDR3 regions of human TCRbeta chains were analyzed by immunosequencing. In the original analysis: TCRs in the repertoires were compared against a reference library of SARS-CoV-2-specific TCRs that had been generated with the MIRA antigen-specificity platform. Breadth was defined as the fraction of unique TCRs that were SARS-CoV-2-associated. Depth was defined as the fraction of total T cells that were SARS-CoV-2-associated. Using the MIRA data, each spike-specific TCR was assigned both to the spike region to which the TCR was reactive and to a CD4 or CD8 class. Log10-transformed breadth and depth values were compared by one-way ANOVA with Sidak's multiple comparisons tests. Here the immuneACCESS table is served through TCRdb, limited to in-frame sequences with V and J called. Missing clones are a known gap in these copies; in checked studies unresolved V genes cover under half, and the rest lacks a known reason. Clone size and V and J calls were adopted from that table, with D and trimming inferred from the DNA. Counted in this sample were 150,000 to 180,000 clones; over 85% of them appeared once. The ten most abundant clones make up 18% of the sample.

The CDR3 sequence holds 12 residues, the cysteine and phenylalanine included. The sequence is cut down to CDR3 DNA, 36 bases in frame from base 1. The germline V gene supplies CDR1 SGHAT and CDR2 FQNNGV. Deletion took 0 bases off V and 8 bases off J, with a span of 5 bases between the germline ends. The time point tag for this specimen amounts to: baseline before first vaccination. Vaccinee samples were obtained from the UK trials COV001 and COV002, which included a single-blind randomized controlled phase 2/3 trial of AZD1222 (ChAdOx1 nCoV-19) in healthy adults. Trial participant PBMC samples were collected at day 0 and day 28 after the second dose for TCRbeta chain sequencing.

This clonotype originated in an adult in good health. Material: peripheral blood, obtained on day 0 of AZD1222 vaccination. The chain links TRBV11-2 with TRBJ2-1, with no reliable assignment of the D segment. The CDR3 protein is CASSLDTDEQFF. At the DNA level, the sequence is TGTGCCAGCAGCTTAGATACGGATGAGCAGTTCTTC.